The rows below give T cell receptor beta chains drawn from one sample of a study of T-cell memory formation after mild COVID-19. TCRdb reprocessed the 5' RACE reads via MiXCR and lists one record per CDR3 protein. Of 250,000 to 300,000 distinct CDR3 sequences detected, approximately 18% appear once; the ten largest clones hold roughly 23%. Sequencing was carried out using PBMCs or a T cell subset sorted from them (not recorded which). Receptor source: a man aged 18 to 29 who had mild COVID-19 (a few samples of this study predate the infection). Cell type and time point are not known. CDR3s include the opening cysteine and the closing phenylalanine or tryptophan. Fields, in order: V gene, D gene, J gene, clone size, CDR3 DNA, CDR3 protein. A D gene is named only where the DNA matches it firmly. Expanded clones get a size class; other rows say once, few or many, or leave the size out.

TRBV3-1,TRBD2,TRBJ2-5,few,TGTGCCAGCAGCCAAGTTTACAGCGGGGGGTTCCAAGAGACCCAGTACTTC,CASSQVYSGGFQETQYF
TRBV12-3/TRBV12-4,.,TRBJ1-2,many,TGTGCCAGCAGCCCGGACAACTATGGCTACACCTTC,CASSPDNYGYTF
TRBV14,.,TRBJ2-7,few,TGTGCCAGCAGCCAGAAACTTGCTCACGAGCAGTACTTC,CASSQKLAHEQYF
TRBV4-1,TRBD1,TRBJ2-2,many,TGCGCCAGCAGCCACCCCATGACAGGGGAGAACACCGGGGAGCTGTTTTTT,CASSHPMTGENTGELFF
TRBV29-1,TRBD2,TRBJ2-5,few,TGCAGCGTTGAATGGGCTAGCGGCGGAGGAGAGACCCAGTACTTC,CSVEWASGGGETQYF
TRBV9,.,TRBJ1-6,few,TGTGCCAGCAGCGCTAGGGCGCGTGCACCCCTCCACTTT,CASSARARAPLHF
TRBV9,TRBD1,TRBJ2-1,.,TGTGCCAGCAGCGAACAGGGGGGAAACAATGAGCAGTTCTTC,CASSEQGGNNEQFF
TRBV2,TRBD1,TRBJ1-5,.,TGTGCCAGCAGTGATTGGGCAGGGGGACAGCCCCAGCATTTT,CASSDWAGGQPQHF
TRBV6-5,TRBD2,TRBJ2-7,few,TGTGCCAGCAGCCGCAGACTAGCGGGCTACGAGCAGTACTTC,CASSRRLAGYEQYF
TRBV11-2,.,TRBJ2-3,.,TGTGCCAGCAGCCCCCGAGGCCGAGGCACAGATACGCAGTATTTT,CASSPRGRGTDTQYF
TRBV23-1,.,TRBJ2-5,many,TGCGCCAGCAGTCAAAAGCAGGGCCAAGCAGAGACCCAGTACTTC,CASSQKQGQAETQYF
TRBV7-2,.,TRBJ2-1,few,TGTGCCAGCAGGCCTGCAGGGGGGACGAATGAGCAGTTCTTC,CASRPAGGTNEQFF
TRBV12-3/TRBV12-4,TRBD1,TRBJ1-5,.,TGTGCCAGCAGTACAGGGGTGGTTCAGCCCCAGCATTTT,CASSTGVVQPQHF
TRBV28,TRBD1,TRBJ1-6,few,TGTGCCAGCAGTCCCCTGACAGGGGTTAATTCACCCCTCCACTTT,CASSPLTGVNSPLHF
TRBV5-1,TRBD2,TRBJ2-3,many,TGCGCCAGCAGCTCTAGCGGGGTTAGCACAGATACGCAGTATTTT,CASSSSGVSTDTQYF
TRBV7-6,.,TRBJ2-2,.,TGTGCCAGCAGCGTTAGGCCGGACATCCCGAACACCGGGGAGCTGTTTTTT,CASSVRPDIPNTGELFF
TRBV4-3,TRBD2,TRBJ2-5,many,TGCGCCAGCAGTTCCATAGCGGGGGGGGAGACCCAGTACTTC,CASSSIAGGETQYF
TRBV4-3,TRBD2,TRBJ2-1,many,TGCGCCAGCAGCCCGGGGGGACCCGAGCCCCATGAGCAGTTCTTC,CASSPGGPEPHEQFF
TRBV4-2,TRBD2,TRBJ2-5,.,TGTGCCAGCAGCCAAGATCCCACTAGCGGGGGAGAGACCCAGTACTTC,CASSQDPTSGGETQYF
TRBV12-3/TRBV12-4,TRBD1,TRBJ1-3,few,TGTGCCAGCAGTTCCGACAGGGTTGGAAACACCATATATTTT,CASSSDRVGNTIYF
TRBV12-3/TRBV12-4,TRBD1,TRBJ2-1,few,TGTGCCAGCAGTTTCCGGGACAGGTACAATGAGCAGTTCTTC,CASSFRDRYNEQFF
TRBV7-9,TRBD1,TRBJ2-2,.,TGTGCCAGCAGCTACCGGGACAGGTCCACCGGGGAGCTGTTTTTT,CASSYRDRSTGELFF
TRBV27,TRBD1,TRBJ2-4,few,TGTGCCAGCAGTCCCCGCGCAGGGGGAAGGGGTATTCAGTACTTC,CASSPRAGGRGIQYF
TRBV5-6,.,TRBJ1-2,.,TGTGCCAGCAGCTTGGCCGCCGGAGGGATCCATGGCTACACCTTC,CASSLAAGGIHGYTF
TRBV15,TRBD1,TRBJ2-1,few,TGTGCCACCAGCGGAACAGGGGATAATGAGCAGTTCTTC,CATSGTGDNEQFF
TRBV15,.,TRBJ1-1,.,TGTGCCACCAGCAGGATGAACACTGAAGCTTTCTTT,CATSRMNTEAFF
TRBV12-3/TRBV12-4,.,TRBJ2-5,.,TGTGCCAGCAGTTTTGGGGCCGAGACCCAGTACTTC,CASSFGAETQYF
TRBV20-1,TRBD2,TRBJ2-5,.,TGCAGTGCTAATCCGGGACTAGGAGGCCTTCAAGAGACCCAGTACTTC,CSANPGLGGLQETQYF
TRBV5-1,.,TRBJ2-5,.,TGCGCCAGCAGACCCGAGTTTGCGTACCAAGAGACCCAGTACTTC,CASRPEFAYQETQYF
TRBV6-5,.,TRBJ1-1,few,TGTGCCAGCACCCTAGCCCGGGTTGGAGGAGAAGCTTTCTTT,CASTLARVGGEAFF
TRBV4-3,TRBD1,TRBJ2-5,few,TGCGCCAGCAGCCAAGCCCGGACAGGACAAGAGACCCAGTACTTC,CASSQARTGQETQYF
TRBV7-2,TRBD1,TRBJ2-7,many,TGTGCCAGCAGCTGGTCCGGGACAGGGTCATACGAGCAGTACTTC,CASSWSGTGSYEQYF
TRBV11-1,TRBD2,TRBJ2-1,.,TGTGCCAGCAGCCCCCTCCGCTGGCTAGCGGGGGGGCCATACAATGAGCAGTTCTTC,CASSPLRWLAGGPYNEQFF
TRBV5-4,.,TRBJ2-5,few,TGTGCCAGCAGCCAATTGGGGACCGACTGGCCGGAGACCCAGTACTTC,CASSQLGTDWPETQYF
TRBV7-9,.,TRBJ2-5,few,TGTGCCAGCAGCTTCGGACGACGGGTAGAGACCCAGTACTTC,CASSFGRRVETQYF
TRBV18,.,TRBJ1-6,few,TGTGCCAGCTCAGGGCGGACAGATAATTCACCCCTCCACTTT,CASSGRTDNSPLHF
TRBV5-1,.,TRBJ2-3,many,TGCGCCAGCAGCTCTGGACGGGGCACAGATACGCAGTATTTT,CASSSGRGTDTQYF